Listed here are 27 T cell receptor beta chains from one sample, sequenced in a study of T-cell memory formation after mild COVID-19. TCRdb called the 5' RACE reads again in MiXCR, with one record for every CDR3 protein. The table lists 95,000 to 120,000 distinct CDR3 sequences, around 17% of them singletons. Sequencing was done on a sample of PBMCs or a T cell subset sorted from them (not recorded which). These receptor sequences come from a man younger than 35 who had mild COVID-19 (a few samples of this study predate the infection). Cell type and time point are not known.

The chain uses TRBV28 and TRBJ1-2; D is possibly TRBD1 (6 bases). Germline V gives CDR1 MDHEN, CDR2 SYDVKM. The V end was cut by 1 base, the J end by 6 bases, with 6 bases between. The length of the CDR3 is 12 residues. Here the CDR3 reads CASSLSGDGYTF. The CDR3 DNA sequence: TGTGCCAGCAGTTTATCAGGGGATGGCTACACCTTC.

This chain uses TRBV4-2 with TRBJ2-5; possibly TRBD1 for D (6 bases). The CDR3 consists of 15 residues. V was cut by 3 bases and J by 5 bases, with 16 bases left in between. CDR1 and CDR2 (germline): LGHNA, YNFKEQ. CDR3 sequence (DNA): TGTGCCAGCAGCCATGATTTGGGGCAGGGGGAGACCCAGTACTTC. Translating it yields CASSHDLGQGETQYF.

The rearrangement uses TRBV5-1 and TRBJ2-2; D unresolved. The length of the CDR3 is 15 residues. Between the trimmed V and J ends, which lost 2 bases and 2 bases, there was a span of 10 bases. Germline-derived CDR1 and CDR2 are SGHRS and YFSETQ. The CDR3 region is CASSLTAANTGELFF. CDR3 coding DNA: TGCGCCAGCAGCTTAACCGCGGCAAACACCGGGGAGCTGTTTTTT.

This CDR3 reads CASSRGRPADEQFF. CDR3 sequence (DNA): TGTGCCAGCTCACGGGGACGGCCCGCGGATGAGCAGTTCTTC. J is TRBJ2-1 and V is TRBV18; perhaps D is TRBD1 or TRBD2 (5 bases each). Germline CDR1 reads KGHSH; CDR2 reads LQKENI. Trimming cost V 4 bases and J 8 bases, with 15 bases left between them. The CDR3 covers 14 residues.

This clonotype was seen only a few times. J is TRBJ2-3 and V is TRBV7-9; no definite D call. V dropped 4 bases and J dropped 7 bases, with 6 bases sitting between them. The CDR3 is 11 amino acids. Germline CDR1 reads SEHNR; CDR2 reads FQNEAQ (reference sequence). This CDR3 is CASSSSYTQYF. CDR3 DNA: TGTGCCAGCAGCTCCTCTTATACGCAGTATTTT.

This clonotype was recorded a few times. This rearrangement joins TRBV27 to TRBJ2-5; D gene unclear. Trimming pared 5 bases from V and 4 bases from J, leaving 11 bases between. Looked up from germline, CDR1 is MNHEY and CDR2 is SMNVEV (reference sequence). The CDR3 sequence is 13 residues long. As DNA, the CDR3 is TGTGCCAGCAGTCCCCCGGACCGAGAGACCCAGTACTTC. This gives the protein CASSPPDRETQYF.

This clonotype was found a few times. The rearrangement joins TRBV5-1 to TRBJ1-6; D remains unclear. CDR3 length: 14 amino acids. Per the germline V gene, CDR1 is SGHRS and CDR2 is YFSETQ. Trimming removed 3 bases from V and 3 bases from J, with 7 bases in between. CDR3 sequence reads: CASSSTSYNSPLHF. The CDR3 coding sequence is TGCGCCAGCAGCTCGACAAGCTATAATTCACCCCTCCACTTT. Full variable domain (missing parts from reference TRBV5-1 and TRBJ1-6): KAGVTQTPRYLIKTRGQQVTLSCSPISGHRSVSWYQQTPGQGLQFLFEYFSETQRNKGNFPGRFSGRQFSNSRSEMNVSTLELGDSALYLCASSSTSYNSPLHFGNGTRLTVT.

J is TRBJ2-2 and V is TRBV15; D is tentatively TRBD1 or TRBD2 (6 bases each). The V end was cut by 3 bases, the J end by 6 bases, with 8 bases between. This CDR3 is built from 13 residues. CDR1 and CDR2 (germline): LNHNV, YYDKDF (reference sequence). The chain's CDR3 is CATSSGGSGELFF. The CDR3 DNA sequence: TGTGCCACCAGCAGCGGGGGCTCCGGGGAGCTGTTTTTT.

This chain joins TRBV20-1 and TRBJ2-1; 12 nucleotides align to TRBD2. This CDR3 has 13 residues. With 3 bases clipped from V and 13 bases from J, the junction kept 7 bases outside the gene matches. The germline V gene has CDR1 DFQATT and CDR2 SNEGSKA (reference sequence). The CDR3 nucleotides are TGCAGTGCTAGGAGAGGACTAGCGGGGTTTCAGTTCTTC. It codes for CSARRGLAGFQFF.

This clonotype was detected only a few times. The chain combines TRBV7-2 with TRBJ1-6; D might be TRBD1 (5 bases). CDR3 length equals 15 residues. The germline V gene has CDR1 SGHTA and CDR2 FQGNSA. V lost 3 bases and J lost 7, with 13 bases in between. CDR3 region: CASSFIAGDNSPLHF. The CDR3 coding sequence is TGTGCCAGCAGCTTTATAGCCGGGGACAATTCACCCCTCCACTTT.

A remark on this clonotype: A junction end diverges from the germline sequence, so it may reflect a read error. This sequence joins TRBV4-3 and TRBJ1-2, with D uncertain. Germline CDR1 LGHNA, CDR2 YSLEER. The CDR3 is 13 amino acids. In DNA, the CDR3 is TGCGACAGCAGCCAAGAGTCCTGGGGTGGCTACACCTTC. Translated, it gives CDSSQESWGGYTF.

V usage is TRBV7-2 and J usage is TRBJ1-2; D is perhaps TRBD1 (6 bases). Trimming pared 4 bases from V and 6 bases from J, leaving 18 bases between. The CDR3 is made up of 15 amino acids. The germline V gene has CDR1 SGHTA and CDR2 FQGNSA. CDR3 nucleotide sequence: TGTGCCAGCAGCTCTAGACGGGGGCCGGTGGATGGCTACACCTTC. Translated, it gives CASSSRRGPVDGYTF.

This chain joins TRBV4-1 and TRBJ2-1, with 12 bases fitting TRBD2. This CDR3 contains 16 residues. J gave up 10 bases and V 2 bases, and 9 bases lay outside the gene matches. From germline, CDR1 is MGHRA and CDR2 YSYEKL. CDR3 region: CASSQFTLAGGGEQFF. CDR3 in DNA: TGCGCCAGCAGCCAATTCACACTAGCGGGGGGTGGAGAGCAGTTCTTC.

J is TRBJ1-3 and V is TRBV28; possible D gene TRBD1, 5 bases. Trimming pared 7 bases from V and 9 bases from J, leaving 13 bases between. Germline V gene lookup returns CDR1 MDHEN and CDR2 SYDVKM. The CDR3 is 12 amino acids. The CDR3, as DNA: TGTGCCAGCACCTCCGGGACGGGCACCATATATTTT. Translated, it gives CASTSGTGTIYF.

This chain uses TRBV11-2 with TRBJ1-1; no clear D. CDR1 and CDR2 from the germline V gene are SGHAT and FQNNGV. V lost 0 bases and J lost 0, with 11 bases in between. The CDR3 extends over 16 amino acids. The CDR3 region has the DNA TGTGCCAGCAGCTTAGAGTTTGGAAAAATGAACACTGAAGCTTTCTTT. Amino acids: CASSLEFGKMNTEAFF.

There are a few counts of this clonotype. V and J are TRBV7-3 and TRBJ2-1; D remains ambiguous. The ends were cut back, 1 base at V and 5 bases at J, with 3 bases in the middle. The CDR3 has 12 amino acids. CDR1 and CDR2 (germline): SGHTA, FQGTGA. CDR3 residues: CASSLRDNEQFF. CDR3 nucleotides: TGTGCCAGCAGCTTAAGGGACAATGAGCAGTTCTTC.

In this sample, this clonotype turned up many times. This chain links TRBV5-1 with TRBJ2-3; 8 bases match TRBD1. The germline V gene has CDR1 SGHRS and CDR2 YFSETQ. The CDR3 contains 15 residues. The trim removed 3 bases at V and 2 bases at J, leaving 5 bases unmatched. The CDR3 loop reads CASSSGQVITDTQYF. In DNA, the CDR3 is TGCGCCAGCAGCTCGGGACAGGTGATCACAGATACGCAGTATTTT.

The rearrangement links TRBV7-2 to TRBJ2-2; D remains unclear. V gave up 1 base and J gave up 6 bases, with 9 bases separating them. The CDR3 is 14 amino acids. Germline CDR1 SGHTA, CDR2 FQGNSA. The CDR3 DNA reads TGTGCCAGCAGCTTAGGCCCTAGTCCCGGGGAGCTGTTTTTT. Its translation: CASSLGPSPGELFF.

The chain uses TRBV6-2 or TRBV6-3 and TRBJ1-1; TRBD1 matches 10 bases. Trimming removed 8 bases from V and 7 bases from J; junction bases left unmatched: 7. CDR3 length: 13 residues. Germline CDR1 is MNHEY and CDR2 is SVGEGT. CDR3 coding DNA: TGTGCCAGCCGACAGGGGGCCAGTGGTGAAGCTTTCTTT. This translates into CASRQGASGEAFF.

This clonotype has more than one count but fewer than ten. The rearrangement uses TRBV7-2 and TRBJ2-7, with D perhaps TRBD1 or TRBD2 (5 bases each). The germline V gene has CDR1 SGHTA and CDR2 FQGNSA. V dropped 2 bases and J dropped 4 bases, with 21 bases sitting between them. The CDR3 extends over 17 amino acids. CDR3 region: CASSLKGARGGGYEQYF. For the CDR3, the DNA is TGTGCCAGCAGCTTAAAGGGAGCGAGGGGTGGAGGTTACGAGCAGTACTTC.

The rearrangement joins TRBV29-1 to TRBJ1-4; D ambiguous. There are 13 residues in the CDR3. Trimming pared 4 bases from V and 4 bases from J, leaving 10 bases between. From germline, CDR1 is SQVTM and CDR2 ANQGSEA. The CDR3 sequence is CSVGINSNEKLFF. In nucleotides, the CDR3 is TGCAGCGTTGGTATCAACAGTAATGAAAAACTGTTTTTT.

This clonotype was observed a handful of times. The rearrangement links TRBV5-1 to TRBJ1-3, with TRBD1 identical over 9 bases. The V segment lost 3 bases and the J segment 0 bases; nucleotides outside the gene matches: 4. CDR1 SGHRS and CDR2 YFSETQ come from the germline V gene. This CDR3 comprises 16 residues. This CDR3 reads CASSSGTGNSGNTIYF. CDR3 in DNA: TGCGCCAGCAGCTCTGGGACAGGGAACTCTGGAAACACCATATATTTT.

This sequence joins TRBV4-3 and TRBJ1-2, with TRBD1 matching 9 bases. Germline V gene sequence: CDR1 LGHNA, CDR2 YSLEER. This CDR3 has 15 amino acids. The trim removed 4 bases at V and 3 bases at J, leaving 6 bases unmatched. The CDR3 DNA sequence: TGCGCCAGCAGCCTTTTGGGACAGGGAGACTATGGCTACACCTTC. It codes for CASSLLGQGDYGYTF.

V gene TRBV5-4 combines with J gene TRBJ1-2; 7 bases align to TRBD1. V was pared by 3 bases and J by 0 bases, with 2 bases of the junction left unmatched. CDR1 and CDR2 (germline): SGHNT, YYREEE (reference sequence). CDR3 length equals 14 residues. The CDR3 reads CASSSGQANYGYTF. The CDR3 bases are TGTGCCAGCAGCTCCGGACAGGCTAACTATGGCTACACCTTC.

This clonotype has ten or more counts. For the CDR3, the DNA is TGCGCCAGCAGCCAAGCTCCGCAAACAGGGTCCCAGCAGTACTTC. It encodes CASSQAPQTGSQQYF. The chain is built from TRBV4-3 and TRBJ2-7; D perhaps matches TRBD1 (6 bases). CDR3 length: 15 residues. CDR1 and CDR2 from the germline V gene are LGHNA and YSLEER. The V end lost 1 base, the J end lost 8 bases, and 18 bases lay between the germline ends.

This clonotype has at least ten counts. CDR3 in DNA: TGTGCCAGCAGACTACAGGGAATCTCCTACGAGCAGTACTTC. Amino acids: CASRLQGISYEQYF. The chain is built from TRBV6-2 or TRBV6-3 and TRBJ2-7; TRBD1 is a possible D gene (6 bases). Deletions cut 6 bases from V and 0 bases from J, with 12 bases between. The CDR3 contains 14 residues. The germline V gene has CDR1 MNHEY and CDR2 SVGEGT.

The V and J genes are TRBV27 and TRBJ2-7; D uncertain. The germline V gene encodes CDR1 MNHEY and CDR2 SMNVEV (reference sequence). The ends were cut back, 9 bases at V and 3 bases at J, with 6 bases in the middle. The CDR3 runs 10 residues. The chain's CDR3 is CARALYEQYF. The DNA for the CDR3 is TGTGCCAGGGCCCTCTACGAGCAGTACTTC.